This is a list of T cell receptor beta chains from one sample in a study of CD8+CD57+ T cells in acquired aplastic anemia. Each CDR3 protein gets one entry after TCRdb re-called the reads with MiXCR. The sample consists of 200,000 to 250,000 distinct CDR3 sequences, approximately 60% of them appearing once. Sample: sorted CD4+, CD8+, or CD8+CD57+ T cells (not recorded which) from PBMCs. Receptors originate from a human donor in good health. The CDR3 runs from the conserved cysteine through the conserved F or W. Each record gives: J gene, clone size, V gene, D gene, CDR3 DNA, CDR3 protein. A D gene is named only where the DNA matches it firmly. Size is stated for part of the rows, as once, few or many counts, or as a class when the clone is expanded.

>TRBJ2-7|many|TRBV4-3|NA
TGCGCCAGCAGCCAAGATTCCAGACAGGAGGACGAGCAGTACTTC
CASSQDSRQEDEQYF
>TRBJ1-5|many|TRBV28|TRBD1
TGTGCCAGCAGTGCAACAGGGGAGCGTCAGCCCCAGCATTTT
CASSATGERQPQHF
>TRBJ1-5|NA|TRBV4-1|NA
TGTGCCAGCAGCCAAGAACCCAGCAATCAGCCCCAGCATTTT
CASSQEPSNQPQHF
>TRBJ2-2|NA|TRBV20-1|NA
TGCAGTGCTAGAGATCCAGGACAGAACACCGGGGAGCTGTTTTTT
CSARDPGQNTGELFF
>TRBJ2-5|NA|TRBV20-1|TRBD2
TGCAGTGCTTTCCAGCGGGAGGAAGAGACCCAGTACTTC
CSAFQREEETQYF
>TRBJ2-6|NA|TRBV7-9|NA
TGTGCCAGCAGCTCGGGGGCTGGGGCCAACGTCCTGACTTTC
CASSSGAGANVLTF
>TRBJ2-7|many|TRBV11-2|TRBD2
TGTGCCAGCAGCTTAGGGACTAGAGCTTCCTACGAGCAGTACTTC
CASSLGTRASYEQYF
>TRBJ2-2|NA|TRBV2|TRBD1
TGTGCCAGCAGTAAACCGGGACAGGGGCTTATGGACACCGGGGAGCTGTTTTTT
CASSKPGQGLMDTGELFF
>TRBJ2-5|many|TRBV11-3|NA
TGTGCCAGCAGCTTAGATTCAGGGGCCCAAGAGACCCAGTACTTC
CASSLDSGAQETQYF
>TRBJ1-1|NA|TRBV4-1|NA
TGCGCCAGCAGCCAAGAGGTGGGGCAGGGTCTTTCGGCTCTCTTT
CASSQEVGQGLSALF
>TRBJ1-2|NA|TRBV7-3|NA
TGTGCCAGCAGCTTGATAAACTATGGCTACACCTTC
CASSLINYGYTF
>TRBJ1-5|NA|TRBV7-9|TRBD1
TGTGCCAGCAGCCTTACCGTCAGGGGGAATCAGCCCCAGCATTTT
CASSLTVRGNQPQHF
>TRBJ2-7|NA|TRBV7-9|NA
TGTGCCAGCACCGTAGGGCAGGGCTCCTACGAGCAGTACTTC
CASTVGQGSYEQYF
>TRBJ2-7|once|TRBV6-5|NA
TGTGCCAGCAGTTACTCGACCGTGAACGAGCAGTACTTC
CASSYSTVNEQYF
>TRBJ1-6|NA|TRBV5-1|NA
TGCGCCAGCAGCTTGACAGATAATTCACCCCTCCACTTT
CASSLTDNSPLHF
>TRBJ2-7|few|TRBV15|NA
TGTGCCACCAGCAGAGGTCGAGCAGGAAGCTACGAGCAGTACTTC
CATSRGRAGSYEQYF
>TRBJ2-2|NA|TRBV20-1|NA
TGCAGTGCTAGAGTCCGCGCACAGTACACCGGGGAGCTGTTTTTT
CSARVRAQYTGELFF
>TRBJ2-7|few|TRBV5-1|NA
TGCGCCAGCAGCCAAGGGCAGAGCTCCTACGAGCAGTACTTC
CASSQGQSSYEQYF
>TRBJ1-6|NA|TRBV2|TRBD1
TGTGCCAGCAGTTTAGGGACAGGGTCGAATTCACCCCTCCACTTT
CASSLGTGSNSPLHF
>TRBJ2-7|NA|TRBV20-1|NA
TGCAGTGCTAGGGACTTCGAGGGGGGGTACGAGCAGTACTTC
CSARDFEGGYEQYF
>TRBJ2-1|few|TRBV12-3/TRBV12-4|NA
TGTGCCAGCAGTCAGGCACCCGGAGCGATACAGCAGTTCTTC
CASSQAPGAIQQFF
>TRBJ1-6|NA|TRBV10-3|NA
TGTGCCATCAGTGACCCGAAGAATTCACCCCTCCACTTT
CAISDPKNSPLHF